This TCR beta chain stems from a study of identical twins. TCRdb re-derived calls from the 5' RACE reads in MiXCR, one entry per CDR3 protein. The sample shows under 1 million distinct CDR3 sequences, approximately 13% of them seen only once. Whole-study results and caveats: Cord blood beta clonotypes present at high abundance carried fewer insertions; no such pattern appeared in memory repertoires.

This clonotype was counted at least ten times. Antigen specificity is unknown. This CDR3 has 13 amino acids. CDR1 MDHEN and CDR2 SYDVKM come from the germline V gene. V lost 2 bases, J lost 4 bases, and 8 bases lay in between. These same records also appear under a second study, on yellow fever vaccine responses in identical twins.

The sample consisted of PBMCs. The receptor was derived from a woman younger than 35 in good health. The chain carries TRBV28 and TRBJ1-1; D is ambiguous. CDR3 residues: CASSLRVTTEAFF. The CDR3 DNA reads TGTGCCAGCAGTTTAAGGGTCACCACTGAAGCTTTCTTT.